The 14 T cell receptor beta chains reported below all come from one sample, sequenced in a study of T cell clones after liver transplantation. Produced via immunoSEQ multiplex PCR; TCRdb's table is partial and in-frame only. Seen here are about 33,000 clones, around 94% observed once, and the top ten hold about 24%. The sample here was CD8+ T cells from blood, taken 12 months after liver transplant. These receptors were collected from a human patient who received a liver transplant. The graft donor may have given rise to some T cells.

The V call is TRBV10-2, the J call TRBJ2-7; no reliable D call. The CDR3 spans 15 residues. Trimming cost V 5 bases and J 2 bases, with 16 bases left between them. Germline V gene data show CDR1 as WSHSY and CDR2 as SAAADI. CDR3 bases: TGCGCCAGCAGTTCGAATCAAGCGCTTCCCTACGAGCAGTACTTC. As protein: CASSSNQALPYEQYF.

The rearrangement links TRBV6-5 to TRBJ2-5, with 15 bases matching TRBD2. Germline V lookup: CDR1 MNHEY, CDR2 SVGAGI. The CDR3 spans 16 residues. Germline trimming cut 2 bases from V and 2 bases from J; bases unmatched to any gene: 0. The CDR3 protein is CASSYGLAGGQETQYF. As DNA, the CDR3 is TGTGCCAGCAGTTACGGACTAGCGGGAGGGCAAGAGACCCAGTACTTC.

The gene calls are TRBV21-1 and TRBJ1-2. TRBV21-1 is a pseudogene. The length of the CDR3 is 15 residues. CDR3 DNA: TGTGCCAGCAGCAAAGACGGCCCTAACTGGGATGGCTACACCTTC. Amino acids: CASSKDGPNWDGYTF.

The chain employs TRBV2 and TRBJ2-1; tentative D call: TRBD2 (7 bases). Germline V gene sequence: CDR1 SNHLY, CDR2 FYNNEI. This CDR3 region has 15 residues. The ends were cut back, 7 bases at V and 1 base at J, with 14 bases in the middle. The chain's CDR3 is CASINEGGSYNEQFF. The CDR3 DNA reads as TGTGCCAGCATTAATGAGGGGGGGTCCTACAATGAGCAGTTCTTC.

The chain employs TRBV12-5 and TRBJ2-1, with 8 bases aligning to TRBD2. Trimming removed 7 bases from V and 3 bases from J; junction bases left unmatched: 8. The germline V gene has CDR1 LGHNT and CDR2 FRNRAP. This CDR3 spans 15 amino acids. CDR3 region: CASAPGGGIYNEQFF. CDR3 nucleotides: TGTGCTAGTGCACCCGGGGGGGGAATCTACAATGAGCAGTTCTTC. The full variable domain, completed using reference TRBV12-5 and TRBJ2-1, is DARVTQTPRHKVTEMGQEVTMRCQPILGHNTVFWYRQTMMQGLELLAYFRNRAPLDDSGMPKDRFSAEMPDATLATLKIQPSEPRDSAVYFCASAPGGGIYNEQFFGPGTRLTVL.

The chain employs TRBV28 and TRBJ2-5, with D perhaps matching TRBD1 (5 bases). Trimming took off 9 bases at V and 2 bases at J, with 16 bases between the two ends. Germline-derived CDR1 and CDR2 are MDHEN and SYDVKM. The CDR3 extends over 14 amino acids. CDR3 residues: CASSLLQGQETQYF. CDR3 bases: TGTGCCAGTTCTCTCCTCCAGGGACAAGAGACCCAGTACTTC.

This clone was observed once. V usage is TRBV15 and J usage is TRBJ2-1, with D tentatively TRBD1 (7 bases). V lost 5 bases to trimming and J lost 6 bases, with 17 bases between them. The CDR3 has 15 residues. CDR1 is LNHNV, CDR2 YYDKDF, per germline (reference sequence). CDR3 protein: CATSGPGGLGNEQFF. In nucleotides, the CDR3 is TGTGCCACCAGCGGTCCAGGGGGGTTGGGCAATGAGCAGTTCTTC.

V is TRBV25-1 and J is TRBJ2-1, with D possibly being TRBD2 (6 bases). Germline V gene sequence: CDR1 MGHDK, CDR2 SYGVNS. The CDR3 is 14 residues long. The germline V and J ends were trimmed by 3 bases and 4 bases, with 10 bases remaining between them. CDR3 loop: CASSEGTYYNEQFF. The CDR3 nucleotides are TGTGCCAGCAGTGAGGGGACTTATTACAATGAGCAGTTCTTC.

The chain has TRBV7-3 and TRBJ2-2; the D call may be TRBD1 or TRBD2 (5 bases each). The CDR3 is made up of 15 amino acids. With 4 bases removed from V and 7 bases from J, the gap between germline ends came to 16 bases. Per the germline V gene, CDR1 is SGHTA and CDR2 is FQGTGA. The CDR3 sequence is CASSSGPARGGELFF. CDR3 bases: TGTGCCAGCAGCTCCGGACCAGCGAGGGGCGGGGAGCTGTTTTTT.

The rearrangement uses TRBV18 and TRBJ2-3; D not certain. From germline, CDR1 is KGHSH and CDR2 LQKENI. This CDR3 comprises 17 residues. V was cut by 2 bases and J by 3 bases, with 18 bases left in between. Here the CDR3 reads CASSPVPGNAGTDTQYF. The DNA for the CDR3 is TGTGCCAGCTCACCAGTCCCAGGTAATGCTGGTACAGATACGCAGTATTTT.

This chain links TRBV4-1 with TRBJ1-2, with a tentative D call TRBD1 (5 bases). Deletions cut 0 bases from V and 7 bases from J, with 12 bases between. Germline CDR1 MGHRA, CDR2 YSYEKL. This CDR3 is 14 amino acids long. The chain's CDR3 is CASSQDRFTGGYTF. The CDR3 DNA follows: TGCGCCAGCAGCCAAGATCGGTTTACAGGTGGCTACACCTTC.

The chain uses TRBV6-5 and TRBJ1-1; D is possibly TRBD1 (6 bases). CDR1 is MNHEY and CDR2 is SVGAGI in the germline V gene. With 0 bases removed from V and 5 bases from J, the gap between germline ends came to 7 bases. The CDR3 covers 13 residues. The CDR3 bases are TGTGCCAGCAGTTACTCGGACAGAACTGAAGCTTTCTTT. Translated: CASSYSDRTEAFF.

The rearrangement joins TRBV29-1 to TRBJ2-7, with D tentatively TRBD1 (8 bases). This CDR3 region has 13 residues. The V end lost 7 bases, the J end lost 4 bases, and 17 bases lay between the germline ends. In germline, CDR1 is SQVTM, CDR2 ANQGSEA. In nucleotides, the CDR3 is TGCAGCGCCGGGGGGACAGGTCTGTACGAGCAGTACTTC. This translates into CSAGGTGLYEQYF.

The chain uses TRBV28 and TRBJ1-2; unclear D gene. Germline loops: CDR1 MDHEN, CDR2 SYDVKM. This CDR3 contains 15 residues. V lost 2 bases and J lost 0, with 10 bases in between. The CDR3 bases are TGTGCCAGCAGTTTAAATGTCGCTACTAACTATGGCTACACCTTC. Residues: CASSLNVATNYGYTF.